These 17 T cell receptor beta chains came from one sample sequenced in a study of T cells in Graves' hyperthyroidism and ophthalmopathy. TCR beta CDR3 region amplification was performed from RNA transcripts. An initial round of RT-PCR targeting the TCR CDR3 relied on the HTBI primer set. TCRdb fed the multiplex PCR reads into MiXCR, producing one record per CDR3 protein. The sample contains approximately 400,000 distinct CDR3 sequences, more than 12% of which appear only once. Material for sequencing was blood. Receptor source: a woman younger than 45 with Graves' hyperthyroidism.

DNA of the CDR3: TGCGCCAGCAGCGTGGCCGACTTTTCCTACGAGCAGTACTTC. This codes for CASSVADFSYEQYF. The chain recombines TRBV5-1 with TRBJ2-7, with unresolved D. Per germline, CDR1 SGHRS and CDR2 YFSETQ. This CDR3 is 14 amino acids long. The V end lost 4 bases, the J end lost 1 base, and 12 bases lay between the germline ends.

This clonotype has more than one count but fewer than ten. V is TRBV5-1 and J is TRBJ2-5; 13 positions agree with TRBD2. V gave up 1 base and J gave up 0 bases; unmatched junction bases: 6. Looked up from germline, CDR1 is SGHRS and CDR2 is YFSETQ. CDR3 size: 18 residues. As DNA, the CDR3 is TGCGCCAGCAGCTTGAGTACTAGCGGGAGGGGAAACCAAGAGACCCAGTACTTC. It is translated as CASSLSTSGRGNQETQYF.

V is TRBV9 and J is TRBJ1-1; D remains ambiguous. Trimming cost V 0 bases and J 1 base, with 7 bases left between them. This CDR3 has 14 amino acids. Germline V gives CDR1 SGDLS, CDR2 YYNGEE. CDR3 nucleotides: TGTGCCAGCAGCGTAGCCCCTGGGAACACTGAAGCTTTCTTT. It encodes CASSVAPGNTEAFF. Full variable domain (outside the CDR3, taken from reference TRBV9 and TRBJ1-1): DSGVTQTPKHLITATGQRVTLRCSPRSGDLSVYWYQQSLDQGLQFLIQYYNGEERAKGNILERFSAQQFPDLHSELNLSSLELGDSALYFCASSVAPGNTEAFFGQGTRLTVV.

This clonotype was counted only a few times. The genes are TRBV4-1 and TRBJ2-6; 8 bases fit TRBD1. The trim removed 1 base at V and 4 bases at J, leaving 6 bases unmatched. The CDR3 is made up of 17 amino acids. Germline V gene lookup returns CDR1 MGHRA and CDR2 YSYEKL. In DNA form, the CDR3 reads TGCGCCAGCAGCCAAGCCGGGCAGGGGGCCGGGGCCAACGTCCTGACTTTC. Protein sequence: CASSQAGQGAGANVLTF.

This clonotype appeared a few times. The chain is built from TRBV6-1 and TRBJ2-5; weak D call: TRBD2 (5 bases). Trimming pared 6 bases from V and 5 bases from J, leaving 13 bases between. Germline V gene data show CDR1 as MNHNS and CDR2 as SASEGT. The CDR3 runs 13 residues. CDR3 DNA: TGTGCCAGCAGGTCCGGGGTCGGGGAGACCCAGTACTTC. It codes for CASRSGVGETQYF.

This clonotype was seen at least ten times. V usage is TRBV27 and J usage is TRBJ2-7, with 9 bases fitting TRBD2. Germline loops: CDR1 MNHEY, CDR2 SMNVEV (reference sequence). The CDR3 is 15 amino acids. Losses at the gene ends were 3 bases for V and 2 bases for J; bases not matched to a gene: 5. CDR3 sequence (DNA): TGTGCCAGCAGTTTCGGTTCTAGCGGGACCTACGAGCAGTACTTC. This codes for CASSFGSSGTYEQYF.

In its sample, this clonotype was seen many times. The chain has TRBV5-1 and TRBJ2-1; 13 positions match TRBD2. This CDR3 has 19 residues. Trimming cost V 3 bases and J 0 bases; bases outside gene matches: 9. Germline CDR1 and CDR2: SGHRS and YFSETQ. This CDR3 is CASSSSGTSGIPSYNEQFF. In DNA, the CDR3 is TGCGCCAGCAGCTCCTCCGGGACTAGCGGGATCCCCTCCTACAATGAGCAGTTCTTC.

The chain employs TRBV7-9 and TRBJ2-2; D perhaps matches TRBD2 (5 bases). Germline CDR1 SEHNR, CDR2 FQNEAQ (reference sequence). Trimming took 3 bases from V and 3 from J, leaving 17 bases between them. The CDR3 length is 17 residues. CDR3 region: CASSFPGLSWDTGELFF. CDR3 in DNA: TGTGCCAGCAGCTTCCCAGGACTCTCTTGGGACACCGGGGAGCTGTTTTTT. The full variable domain, with the rest looked up from reference TRBV7-9 and TRBJ2-2, is DTGVSQNPRHKITKRGQNVTFRCDPISEHNRLYWYRQTLGQGPEFLTYFQNEAQLEKSRLLSDRFSAERPKGSFSTLEIQRTEQGDSAMYLCASSFPGLSWDTGELFFGEGSRLTVL.

As DNA, the CDR3 is TGTGCCAGCAGTACAGGGGGCGAGTATAGCAATCAGCCCCAGCATTTT. Amino acid sequence: CASSTGGEYSNQPQHF. This chain links TRBV12-3 or TRBV12-4 with TRBJ1-5, with 9 nucleotides matching TRBD1. J gave up 0 bases and V 5 bases, and 5 bases lay outside the gene matches. CDR3 length: 16 residues.

This rearrangement joins TRBV28 to TRBJ2-3; 10 bases agree with TRBD2. J was trimmed by 1 base and V by 5 bases; bases with no gene match: 6. This CDR3 region has 16 residues. Germline V gene sequence: CDR1 MDHEN, CDR2 SYDVKM. In nucleotides, the CDR3 is TGTGCCAGCAGTCCATCCAGCGGGAGGGGCACAGATACGCAGTATTTT. As protein: CASSPSSGRGTDTQYF.

In this sample, this clonotype turned up many times. This chain links TRBV28 with TRBJ2-7; 8 nucleotides align to TRBD2. V dropped 8 bases and J dropped 4; count of bases not matched to a gene: 4. Germline CDR1 is MDHEN and CDR2 is SYDVKM. The CDR3 totals 12 residues. The chain's CDR3 is CASRLAGYEQYF. CDR3 bases: TGTGCCAGCCGCCTAGCGGGTTACGAGCAGTACTTC.

This clonotype was recorded many times. V usage is TRBV13 and J usage is TRBJ2-7; D not certain. The V and J ends lost 4 bases and 6 bases respectively, with 7 bases between them. The CDR3 extends over 11 amino acids. CDR1 PRHDT and CDR2 FYEKMQ come from the germline V gene (reference sequence). The CDR3 is CASSSKFEQYF. As DNA, the CDR3 is TGTGCCAGCAGCTCAAAGTTCGAGCAGTACTTC. Variable domain in full (rest from reference TRBV13 and TRBJ2-7): AAGVIQSPRHLIKEKRETATLKCYPIPRHDTVYWYQQGPGQDPQFLISFYEKMQSDKGSIPDRFSAQQFSDYHSELNMSSLELGDSALYFCASSSKFEQYFGPGTRLTVT.

This sequence joins TRBV6-1 and TRBJ2-1; 8 positions match TRBD2. Unmatched junction bases numbered 9, after V lost 5 bases and J lost 0 bases. Germline V gene sequence: CDR1 MNHNS, CDR2 SASEGT. This CDR3 has 17 residues. CDR3 region: CASSSALAGSSYNEQFF. The CDR3 nucleotides read TGTGCCAGCAGTTCCGCTTTAGCGGGAAGCTCCTACAATGAGCAGTTCTTC.

V gene TRBV5-1 combines with J gene TRBJ2-7, with D possibly being TRBD2 (6 bases). The CDR3 sequence is 16 residues long. Germline V gives CDR1 SGHRS, CDR2 YFSETQ. Deletions cut 3 bases from V and 3 bases from J, with 19 bases between. The CDR3 DNA is TGCGCCAGCAGCTGGGGACCCTCCGGAGGGTTCTACGAGCAGTACTTC. This gives the protein CASSWGPSGGFYEQYF.

This clonotype has at least ten counts. The chain joins TRBV3-1 to TRBJ2-3; no firm D call. V was pared by 0 bases and J by 3 bases, with 10 bases between. The CDR3 loop spans 15 amino acids. Germline CDR1 and CDR2: LGHDT and YNNKEL (reference sequence). The CDR3 loop reads CASSQDNLQTDTQYF. The CDR3 nucleotides are TGTGCCAGCAGCCAAGATAATTTGCAAACAGATACGCAGTATTTT.

The chain couples TRBV7-8 to TRBJ2-7; TRBD1 aligns across 11 bases. The V gene end was trimmed by 3 bases and the J gene end by 6 bases; junction bases not matched to a gene: 4. CDR1 is SGHVS and CDR2 is FQNEAQ in the germline V gene. The CDR3 has 14 amino acids. This chain's CDR3 is CASSFRDRGGEQYF. The CDR3 DNA is TGTGCCAGCAGCTTCCGGGACAGGGGGGGCGAGCAGTACTTC. Filled out from reference TRBV7-8 and TRBJ2-7, the complete variable domain reads GAGVSQSPRYKVAKRGQDVALRCDPISGHVSLFWYQQALGQGPEFLTYFQNEAQLDKSGLPSDRFFAERPEGSVSTLKIQRTQQEDSAVYLCASSFRDRGGEQYFGPGTRLTVT.

Many counts were recorded for this clonotype. The chain is built from TRBV7-3 and TRBJ2-1; D is unclear. Germline CDR1 is SGHTA and CDR2 is FQGTGA. Trimming stripped 1 base from V and 0 bases from J, with 13 bases between. This CDR3 is 17 amino acids long. CDR3 sequence: CASSLMGGSSSYNEQFF. Written as DNA, the CDR3 is TGTGCCAGCAGCTTAATGGGCGGATCCAGCTCCTACAATGAGCAGTTCTTC.